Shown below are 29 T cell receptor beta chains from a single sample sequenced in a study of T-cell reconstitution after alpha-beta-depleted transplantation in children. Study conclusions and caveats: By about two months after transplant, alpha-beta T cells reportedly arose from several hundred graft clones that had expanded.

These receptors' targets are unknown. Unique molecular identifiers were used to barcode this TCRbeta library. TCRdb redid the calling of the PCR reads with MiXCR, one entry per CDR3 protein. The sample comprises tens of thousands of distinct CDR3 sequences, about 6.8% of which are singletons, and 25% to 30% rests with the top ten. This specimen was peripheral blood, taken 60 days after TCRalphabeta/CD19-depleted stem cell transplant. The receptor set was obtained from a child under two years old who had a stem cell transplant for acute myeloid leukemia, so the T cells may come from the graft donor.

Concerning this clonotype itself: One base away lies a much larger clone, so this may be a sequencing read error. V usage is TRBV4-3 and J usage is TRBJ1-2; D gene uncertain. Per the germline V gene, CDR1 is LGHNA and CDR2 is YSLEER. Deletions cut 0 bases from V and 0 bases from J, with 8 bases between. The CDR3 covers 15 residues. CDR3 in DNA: TGCGCCAGCAGCCAAGATGTCGCTTCTAACTATGGCTACACCTTC. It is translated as CASSQDVASNYGYTF.

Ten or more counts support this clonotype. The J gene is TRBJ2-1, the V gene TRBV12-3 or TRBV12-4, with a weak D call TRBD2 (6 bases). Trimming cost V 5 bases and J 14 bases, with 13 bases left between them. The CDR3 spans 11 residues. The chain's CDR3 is CASSPGLEEFF. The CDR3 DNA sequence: TGTGCCAGCAGTCCGGGACTGGAGGAGTTCTTC.

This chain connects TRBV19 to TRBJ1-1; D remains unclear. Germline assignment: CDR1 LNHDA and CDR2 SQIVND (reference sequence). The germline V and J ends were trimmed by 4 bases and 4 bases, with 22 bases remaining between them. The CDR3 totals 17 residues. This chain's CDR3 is CASSRQEATLLGTEAFF. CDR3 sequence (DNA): TGTGCCAGTAGTAGGCAGGAGGCGACGTTGCTCGGCACTGAAGCTTTCTTT.

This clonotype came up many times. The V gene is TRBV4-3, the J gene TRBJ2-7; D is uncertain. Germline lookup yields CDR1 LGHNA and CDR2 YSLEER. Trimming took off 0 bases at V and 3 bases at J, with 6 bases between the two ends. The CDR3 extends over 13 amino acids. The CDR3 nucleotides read TGCGCCAGCAGCCAAGATCTGCACTACGAGCAGTACTTC. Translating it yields CASSQDLHYEQYF.

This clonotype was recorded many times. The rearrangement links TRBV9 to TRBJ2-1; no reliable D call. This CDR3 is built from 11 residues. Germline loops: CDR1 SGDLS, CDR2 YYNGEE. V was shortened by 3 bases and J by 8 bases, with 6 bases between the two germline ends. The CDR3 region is CASSAADEQFF. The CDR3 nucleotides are TGTGCCAGCAGCGCTGCAGATGAGCAGTTCTTC.

The CDR3 DNA reads TGTGCCATCAGTCGACAGGATCTCTACGAGCAGTACTTC. This encodes CAISRQDLYEQYF. The chain has TRBV10-3 and TRBJ2-7; possible D gene TRBD1, 6 bases. V lost 5 bases to trimming and J lost 3 bases, with 11 bases between them. This CDR3 comprises 13 residues. The germline CDR1 and CDR2 sequences are ENHRY and SYGVKD.

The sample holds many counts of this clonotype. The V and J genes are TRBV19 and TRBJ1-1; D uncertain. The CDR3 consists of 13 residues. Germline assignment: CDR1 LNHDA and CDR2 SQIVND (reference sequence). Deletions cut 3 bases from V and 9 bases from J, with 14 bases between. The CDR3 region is CASSIWLFEQAFF. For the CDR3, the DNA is TGTGCCAGTAGTATTTGGCTATTCGAGCAAGCTTTCTTT.

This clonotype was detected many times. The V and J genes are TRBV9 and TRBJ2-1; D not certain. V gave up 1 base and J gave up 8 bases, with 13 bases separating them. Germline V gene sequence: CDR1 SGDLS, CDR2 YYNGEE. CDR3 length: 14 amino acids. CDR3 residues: CASSVKGLRDEQFF. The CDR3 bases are TGTGCCAGCAGCGTAAAAGGGTTAAGGGATGAGCAGTTCTTC. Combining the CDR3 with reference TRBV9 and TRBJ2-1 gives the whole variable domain DSGVTQTPKHLITATGQRVTLRCSPRSGDLSVYWYQQSLDQGLQFLIQYYNGEERAKGNILERFSAQQFPDLHSELNLSSLELGDSALYFCASSVKGLRDEQFFGPGTRLTVL.

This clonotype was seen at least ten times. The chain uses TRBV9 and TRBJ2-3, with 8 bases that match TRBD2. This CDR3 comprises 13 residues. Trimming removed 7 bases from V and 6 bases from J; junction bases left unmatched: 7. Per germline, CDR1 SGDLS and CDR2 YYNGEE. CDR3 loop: CASGTSDYDTQYF. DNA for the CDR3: TGTGCCAGCGGGACTAGTGACTACGATACGCAGTATTTT.

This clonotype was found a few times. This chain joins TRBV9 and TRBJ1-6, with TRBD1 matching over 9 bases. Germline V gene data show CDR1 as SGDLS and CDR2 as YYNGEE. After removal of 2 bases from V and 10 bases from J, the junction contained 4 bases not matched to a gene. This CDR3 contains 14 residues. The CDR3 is CASSVDRGYSPLHF. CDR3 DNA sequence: TGTGCCAGCAGCGTGGACAGGGGTTACTCACCCCTCCACTTT.

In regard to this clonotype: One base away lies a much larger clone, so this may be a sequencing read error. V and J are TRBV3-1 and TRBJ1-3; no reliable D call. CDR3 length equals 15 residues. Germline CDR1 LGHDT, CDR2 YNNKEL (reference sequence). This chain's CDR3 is CASSHPELSGNTIHF. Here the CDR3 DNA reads TGTGCCAGCAGCCATCCGGAACTCTCTGGAAACACCATACATTTT.

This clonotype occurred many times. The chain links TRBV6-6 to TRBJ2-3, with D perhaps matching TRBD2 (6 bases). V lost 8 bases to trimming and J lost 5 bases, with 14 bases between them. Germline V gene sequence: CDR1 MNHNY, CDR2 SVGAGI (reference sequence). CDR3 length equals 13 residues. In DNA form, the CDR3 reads TGTGCCAGCGAGCCGGGGGTTCAAGATACGCAGTATTTT. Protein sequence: CASEPGVQDTQYF.

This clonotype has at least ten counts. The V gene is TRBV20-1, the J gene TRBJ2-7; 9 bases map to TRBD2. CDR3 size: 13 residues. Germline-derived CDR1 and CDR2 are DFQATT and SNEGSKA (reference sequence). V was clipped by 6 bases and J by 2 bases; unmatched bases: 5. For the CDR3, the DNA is TGCAGTGCCCGAGCGGGAGGAGCCTACGAGCAGTACTTC. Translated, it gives CSARAGGAYEQYF.

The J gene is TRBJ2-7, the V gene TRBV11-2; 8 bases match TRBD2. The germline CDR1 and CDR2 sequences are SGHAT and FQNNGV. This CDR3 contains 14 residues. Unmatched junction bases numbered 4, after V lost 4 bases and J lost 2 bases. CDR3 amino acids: CASSSIAGPYEQYF. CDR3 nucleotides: TGTGCCAGCAGCTCGATAGCGGGACCCTACGAGCAGTACTTC.

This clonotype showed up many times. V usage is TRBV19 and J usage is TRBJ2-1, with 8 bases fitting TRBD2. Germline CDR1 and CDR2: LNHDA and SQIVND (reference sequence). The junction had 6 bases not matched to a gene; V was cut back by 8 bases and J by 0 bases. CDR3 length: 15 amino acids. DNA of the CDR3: TGTGCCAGTCGGGGGGGACCCAGCTCCTACAATGAGCAGTTCTTC. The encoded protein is CASRGGPSSYNEQFF.

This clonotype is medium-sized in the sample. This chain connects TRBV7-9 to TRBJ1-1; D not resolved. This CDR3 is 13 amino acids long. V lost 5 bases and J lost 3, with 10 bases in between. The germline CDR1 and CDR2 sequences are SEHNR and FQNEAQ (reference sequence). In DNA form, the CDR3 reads TGTGCCAGCAGCCGGTGGCGGGACACTGAAGCTTTCTTT. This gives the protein CASSRWRDTEAFF.

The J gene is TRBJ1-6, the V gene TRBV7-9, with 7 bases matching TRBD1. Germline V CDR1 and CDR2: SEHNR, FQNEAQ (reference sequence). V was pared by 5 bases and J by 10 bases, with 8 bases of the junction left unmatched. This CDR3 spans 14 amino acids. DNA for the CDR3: TGTGCCAGCAGCCACGACAGGGTTGGATCACCCCTCCACTTT. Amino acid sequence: CASSHDRVGSPLHF.

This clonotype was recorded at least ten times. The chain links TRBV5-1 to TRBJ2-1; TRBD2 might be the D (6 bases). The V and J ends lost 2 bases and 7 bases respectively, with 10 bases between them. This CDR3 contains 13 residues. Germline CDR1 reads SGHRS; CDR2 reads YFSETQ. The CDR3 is CASSFQSGNEQFF. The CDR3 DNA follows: TGCGCCAGCAGCTTCCAAAGCGGGAATGAGCAGTTCTTC. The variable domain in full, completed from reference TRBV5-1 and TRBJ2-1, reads KAGVTQTPRYLIKTRGQQVTLSCSPISGHRSVSWYQQTPGQGLQFLFEYFSETQRNKGNFPGRFSGRQFSNSRSEMNVSTLELGDSALYLCASSFQSGNEQFFGPGTRLTVL.

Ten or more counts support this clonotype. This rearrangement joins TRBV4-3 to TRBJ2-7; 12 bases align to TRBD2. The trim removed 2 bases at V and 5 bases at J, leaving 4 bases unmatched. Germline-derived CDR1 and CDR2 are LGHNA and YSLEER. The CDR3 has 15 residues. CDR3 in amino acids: CASSQLGLAGNEQYF. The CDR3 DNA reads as TGCGCCAGCAGCCAATTGGGACTAGCGGGCAACGAGCAGTACTTC.

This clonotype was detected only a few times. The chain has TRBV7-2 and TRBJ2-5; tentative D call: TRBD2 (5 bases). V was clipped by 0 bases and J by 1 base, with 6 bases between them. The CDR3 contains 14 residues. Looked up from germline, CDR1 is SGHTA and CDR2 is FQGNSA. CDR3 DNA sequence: TGTGCCAGCAGCTTAGCGGGGAGCCAAGAGACCCAGTACTTC. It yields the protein CASSLAGSQETQYF.

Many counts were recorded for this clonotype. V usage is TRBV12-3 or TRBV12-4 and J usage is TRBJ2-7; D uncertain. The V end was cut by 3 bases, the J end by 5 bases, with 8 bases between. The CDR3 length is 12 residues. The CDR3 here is CASSLTYNEQYF. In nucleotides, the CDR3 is TGTGCCAGCAGTTTGACCTACAACGAGCAGTACTTC.

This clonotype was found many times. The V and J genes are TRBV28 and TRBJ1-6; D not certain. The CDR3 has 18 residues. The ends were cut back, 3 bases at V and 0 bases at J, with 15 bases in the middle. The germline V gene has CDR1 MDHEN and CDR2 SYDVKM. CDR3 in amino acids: CASSLEGPWSSYNSPLHF. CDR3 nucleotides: TGTGCCAGCAGTTTGGAAGGGCCCTGGAGCTCCTATAATTCACCCCTCCACTTT.

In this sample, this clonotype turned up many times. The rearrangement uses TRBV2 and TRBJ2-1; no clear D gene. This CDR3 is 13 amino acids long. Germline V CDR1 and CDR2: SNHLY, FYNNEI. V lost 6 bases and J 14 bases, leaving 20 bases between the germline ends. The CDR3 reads CASSEDGGLLEFF. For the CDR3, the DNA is TGTGCCAGCAGCGAGGATGGCGGCCTCCTAGAGTTCTTC.

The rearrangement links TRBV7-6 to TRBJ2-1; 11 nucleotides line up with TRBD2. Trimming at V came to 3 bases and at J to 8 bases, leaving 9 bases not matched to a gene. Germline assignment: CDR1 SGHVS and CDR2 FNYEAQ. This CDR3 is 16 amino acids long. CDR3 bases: TGTGCCAGCAGCTTCGCGCTAGCGGGAGGATTCGATGAGCAGTTCTTC. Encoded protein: CASSFALAGGFDEQFF.

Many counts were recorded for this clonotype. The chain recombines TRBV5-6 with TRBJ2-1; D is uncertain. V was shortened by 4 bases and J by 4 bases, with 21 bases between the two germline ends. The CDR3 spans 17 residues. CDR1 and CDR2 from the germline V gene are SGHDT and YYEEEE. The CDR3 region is CASSPKPTGSFYNEQFF. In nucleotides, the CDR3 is TGTGCCAGCAGCCCAAAGCCTACCGGGTCCTTTTACAATGAGCAGTTCTTC.

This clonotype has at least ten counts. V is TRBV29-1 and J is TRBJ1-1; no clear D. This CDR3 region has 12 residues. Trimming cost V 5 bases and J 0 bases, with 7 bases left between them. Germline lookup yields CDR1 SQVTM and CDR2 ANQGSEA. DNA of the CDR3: TGCAGCGTTATAGAGATGAACACTGAAGCTTTCTTT. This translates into CSVIEMNTEAFF.

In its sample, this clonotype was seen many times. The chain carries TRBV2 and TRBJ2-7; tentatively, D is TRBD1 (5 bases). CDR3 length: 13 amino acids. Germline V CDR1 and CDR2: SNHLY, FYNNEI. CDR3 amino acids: CAIQPDTSYEQYF. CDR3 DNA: TGTGCTATCCAGCCGGACACGTCCTACGAGCAGTACTTC.

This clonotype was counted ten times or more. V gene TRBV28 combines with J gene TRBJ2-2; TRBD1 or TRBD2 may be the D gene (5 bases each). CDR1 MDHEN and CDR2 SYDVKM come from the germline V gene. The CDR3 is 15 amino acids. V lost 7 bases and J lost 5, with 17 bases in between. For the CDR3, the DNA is TGTGCCAGCAAAACGCCCGGGACGGAGACCGGGGAGCTGTTTTTT. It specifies CASKTPGTETGELFF.

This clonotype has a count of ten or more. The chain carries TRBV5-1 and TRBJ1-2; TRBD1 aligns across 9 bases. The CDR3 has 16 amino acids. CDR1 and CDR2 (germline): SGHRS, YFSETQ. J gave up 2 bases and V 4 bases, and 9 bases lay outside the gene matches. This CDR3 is CASSPGTGPLNYGYTF. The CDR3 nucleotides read TGCGCCAGCAGCCCGGGGACAGGGCCCTTAAACTATGGCTACACCTTC. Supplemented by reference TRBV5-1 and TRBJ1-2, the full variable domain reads KAGVTQTPRYLIKTRGQQVTLSCSPISGHRSVSWYQQTPGQGLQFLFEYFSETQRNKGNFPGRFSGRQFSNSRSEMNVSTLELGDSALYLCASSPGTGPLNYGYTFGSGTRLTVV.